These T cell receptor beta chains were read from a single sample in a study of T cell changes during pregnancy in multiple sclerosis. Sequencing was performed with immunoSEQ multiplex PCR; in TCRdb, only in-frame clones are kept and a portion is missing. The repertoire holds over 85,000 clones, just over 90% seen once, with around 0.78% in the top ten. Specimen: peripheral blood, collected in the second trimester of pregnancy. The receptor set was obtained from a female donor in good health, enrolled as a control in a pregnancy study. The CDR3 runs from the conserved cysteine through the conserved F or W. A D gene is named only where the DNA matches it firmly. Not all rows give a size; the values are once, few, many and, for expanded clones, a class.

size | J | V | D | DNA | CDR3
. | TRBJ1-5 | TRBV28 | TRBD1 | TGTGCCAGCAGTCTTACGCAACGACGACAGGGAGATCAGCCCCAGCATTTT | CASSLTQRRQGDQPQHF
. | TRBJ1-3 | TRBV30 | . | TGTGCCTGGAGCGCACAGGCGTCGATTGCCGGAAACACCATATATTTT | CAWSAQASIAGNTIYF
. | TRBJ1-2 | TRBV7-2 | . | TGTGCCAGCAGCGAAATTCTGGGCCAGGGCCACTATGGCTACACCTTC | CASSEILGQGHYGYTF
. | TRBJ2-7 | TRBV6-1 | TRBD2 | TGTGCCAGCAGGTCTAGCGGGGGAACCTACGAGCAGTACTTC | CASRSSGGTYEQYF
. | TRBJ2-5 | TRBV6-6 | . | TGTGCCAGCAGTTATTCGGGACATGAAGAGACCCAGTACTTC | CASSYSGHEETQYF
. | TRBJ1-2 | TRBV18 | . | TGTGCCAGCTCACCACCGACACAGGGTTATGGCTACACCTTC | CASSPPTQGYGYTF
. | TRBJ2-2 | TRBV7-7 | TRBD1 | TGTGCCAGCAGCTTTGGGACAGGTGACACCGGGGAGCTGTTTTTT | CASSFGTGDTGELFF
. | TRBJ2-3 | TRBV6-1 | . | TGTGCCAGCAGTGAAAGGGGGGGCAGGGCAGATACGCAGTATTTT | CASSERGGRADTQYF
. | TRBJ1-4 | TRBV27 | TRBD1 | TGTGCCAGCAGCGGGGGAGGCAGGGGGCGGAAAAATGAAAAACTGTTTTTT | CASSGGGRGRKNEKLFF
. | TRBJ2-7 | TRBV18 | TRBD1 | TGTGCCAGCTCACCCGGGACAGGGCCACACTACGAGCAGTACTTC | CASSPGTGPHYEQYF
. | TRBJ1-1 | TRBV7-9 | TRBD1 | TGTGCCAGCATCCCCGGGGGACAGACTAGGGCTTTCTTT | CASIPGGQTRAFF
. | TRBJ1-3 | TRBV18 | . | TGTGCCAGCTCACCACCGCGGCAGATGGCGTCTGGAAACACCATATATTTT | CASSPPRQMASGNTIYF
. | TRBJ1-1 | TRBV27 | TRBD1 | TGTGCCAGCAGTTGGACAGGGGGCACTGAAGCTTTCTTT | CASSWTGGTEAFF
. | TRBJ2-1 | TRBV7-6 | TRBD2 | TGTGCCAGCAGCTACTCGGGACTAGCGGGATCAAATGAGCAGTTCTTC | CASSYSGLAGSNEQFF
once | TRBJ1-4 | TRBV5-8 | . | TGTGCCAGCAGCTTGGGGAGAGAGGGTGAAAAACTGTTTTTT | CASSLGREGEKLFF
. | TRBJ1-1 | TRBV5-1 | . | TGCGCCAGCAGCTTGGTCACAGGCACTGAAGCTTTCTTT | CASSLVTGTEAFF
once | TRBJ2-7 | TRBV23-1 | . | TGCGCCAGCAGTCAAGGGACAATGAGCTCCTACGAGCAGTACTTC | CASSQGTMSSYEQYF
few | TRBJ1-5 | TRBV4-1 | . | TGCGCCAGCAGCCAAGATGGCGGATCTAGCAATCAGCCCCAGCATTTT | CASSQDGGSSNQPQHF
. | TRBJ1-2 | TRBV10-2 | TRBD1 | TGCGCCAGCAGTGACGGACAGGGTAAAGACTATGGCTACACCTTC | CASSDGQGKDYGYTF
. | TRBJ2-7 | TRBV5-6 | TRBD1 | TGTGCCAGCAGCTTTATTTATGGGGACAGGGTTAAGCAGTACTTC | CASSFIYGDRVKQYF
once | TRBJ2-5 | TRBV7-2 | . | TGTGCCAGCAGCCCTGGGGGAACAGGGACGGAGACCCAGTACTTC | CASSPGGTGTETQYF
. | TRBJ1-4 | TRBV28 | . | TGTGCCAGCAGTCTGAGGGAAAAACTGTTTTTT | CASSLREKLFF
. | TRBJ2-3 | TRBV2 | . | TGTGCCAGCAGTGAAGCGCTTGCGTTTCGCACAGATACGCAGTATTTT | CASSEALAFRTDTQYF
. | TRBJ1-6 | TRBV30 | . | TGTGCCTTGCGGACAGCGAGCTCCTATAATTCACCCCTCCACTTT | CALRTASSYNSPLHF
. | TRBJ2-5 | TRBV10-3 | TRBD1 | TGTGCCATCAGTACCGGGACAGGGGGAGAGACCCAGTACTTC | CAISTGTGGETQYF
. | TRBJ1-1 | TRBV2 | . | TGTGCCAGCAGTGAATCGTGGAACACTGAAGCTTTCTTT | CASSESWNTEAFF
once | TRBJ2-7 | TRBV19 | . | TGTGCCAGTAGTACCGGGACTTCCTACGAGCAGTACTTC | CASSTGTSYEQYF
. | TRBJ1-4 | TRBV5-4 | . | TGTGCCAGCAGCTTCCAGGGTAGCCCTAATGAAAAACTGTTTTTT | CASSFQGSPNEKLFF
. | TRBJ1-1 | TRBV27 | TRBD1 | TGTGCCAGCAGTTTAAAATTTACAGGGGGACGTCGGGACACTGAAGCTTTCTTT | CASSLKFTGGRRDTEAFF
. | TRBJ1-1 | TRBV6-5 | . | TGTGCCAGCAGTCGCCTGACAGGTTCTGTCGGTGAAGCTTTCTTT | CASSRLTGSVGEAFF
once | TRBJ2-7 | TRBV5-1 | TRBD2 | TGCGCCAGCAGAACCGGGACTAGCGGATCCTACGAGCAGTACTTC | CASRTGTSGSYEQYF
once | TRBJ2-2 | TRBV2 | TRBD1 | TGTGCCAGCAGCTGGACAGGGGGCCCCGGGGAGCTGTTTTTT | CASSWTGGPGELFF
. | TRBJ2-6 | TRBV11-3 | . | TGTGCCAGCAGCACCTCAGGATCTGGGGCCAACGTCCTGACTTTC | CASSTSGSGANVLTF
. | TRBJ2-4 | TRBV7-2 | . | TGTGCCAGCAGCTCGGAACTGCGGGTTCGATCAGCCAAAAACATTCAGTACTTC | CASSSELRVRSAKNIQYF
. | TRBJ1-3 | TRBV6-6 | . | TGTGCCAGCAGCGAACAGCTTCGCTCTGGAAACACCATATATTTT | CASSEQLRSGNTIYF
. | TRBJ1-1 | TRBV6-1 | . | TGTGCCACTAAAACGAGGGGGGGAAACACTGAAGCTTTCTTT | CATKTRGGNTEAFF
. | TRBJ2-5 | TRBV6-5 | TRBD1 | TGTGCCAGCCGCATGGCAGGGGGAGCCGAGACCCAGTACTTC | CASRMAGGAETQYF
once | TRBJ2-1 | TRBV6-4 | TRBD2 | TGTGCCAGCAGCCCCGGGACTAGCAATGAGCAGTTCTTC | CASSPGTSNEQFF
once | TRBJ2-2 | TRBV19 | TRBD1 | TGTGCCAGTAGTGCGGGACAGGGAAACACCGGGGAGCTGTTTTTT | CASSAGQGNTGELFF
. | TRBJ2-3 | TRBV29-1 | TRBD2 | TGCAGCGTTGAAGAGGTCCGGGGGGTTGGGGATACGCAGTATTTT | CSVEEVRGVGDTQYF
. | TRBJ2-3 | TRBV7-2 | TRBD1 | TGTGCCAGCAGCTTAGGGGGGACAGCCACAGATACGCAGTATTTT | CASSLGGTATDTQYF
. | TRBJ2-1 | TRBV5-1 | TRBD2 | TGCGCCAGCAGCACGATGCCGGGACTAGCGGGAGTAACGGAGGATGAGCAGTTCTTC | CASSTMPGLAGVTEDEQFF
. | TRBJ2-7 | TRBV9 | TRBD2 | TGTGCCAGCAGCGTGGGGACTAGCGGGTTTCCCTACGAGCAGTACTTC | CASSVGTSGFPYEQYF
. | TRBJ1-1 | TRBV9 | . | TGTGCCAGCAGCGTATGGGCAGACACTGAAGCTTTCTTT | CASSVWADTEAFF